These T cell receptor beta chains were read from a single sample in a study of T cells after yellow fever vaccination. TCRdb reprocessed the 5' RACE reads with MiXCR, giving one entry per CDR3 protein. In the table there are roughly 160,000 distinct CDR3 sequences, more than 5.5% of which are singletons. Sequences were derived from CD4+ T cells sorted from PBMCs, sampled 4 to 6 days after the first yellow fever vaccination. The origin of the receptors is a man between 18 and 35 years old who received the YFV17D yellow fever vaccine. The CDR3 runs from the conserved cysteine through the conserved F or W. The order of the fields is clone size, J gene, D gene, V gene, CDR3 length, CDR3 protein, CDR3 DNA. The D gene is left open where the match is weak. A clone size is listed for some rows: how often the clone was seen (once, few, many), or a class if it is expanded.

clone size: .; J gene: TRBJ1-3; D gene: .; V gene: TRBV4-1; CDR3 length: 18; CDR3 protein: CASSQEMRVGGSGNTIYF; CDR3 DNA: TGCGCCAGCAGCCAAGAAATGAGGGTAGGAGGGAGTGGAAACACCATATATTTT
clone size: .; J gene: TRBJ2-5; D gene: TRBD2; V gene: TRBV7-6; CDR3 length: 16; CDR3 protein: CASSLISSGGQETQYF; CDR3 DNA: TGTGCCAGCAGCTTAATATCTAGCGGGGGCCAAGAGACCCAGTACTTC
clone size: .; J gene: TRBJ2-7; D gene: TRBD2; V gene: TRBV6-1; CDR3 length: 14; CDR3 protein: CASRVAGGRYEQYF; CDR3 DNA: TGTGCCAGCAGGGTGGCGGGGGGCCGGTACGAGCAGTACTTC
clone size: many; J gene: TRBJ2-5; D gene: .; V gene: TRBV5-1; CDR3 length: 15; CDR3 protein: CASSLFKADQETQYF; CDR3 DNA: TGCGCCAGCAGCTTATTTAAGGCTGACCAAGAGACCCAGTACTTC
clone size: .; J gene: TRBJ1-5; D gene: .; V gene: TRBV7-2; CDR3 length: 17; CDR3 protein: CASSLSRQPYSNQPQHF; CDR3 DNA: TGTGCCAGCAGCTTATCCAGGCAGCCTTATAGCAATCAGCCCCAGCATTTT
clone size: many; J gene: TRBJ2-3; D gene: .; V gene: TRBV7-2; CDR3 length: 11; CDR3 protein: CASTTGRTQYF; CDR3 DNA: TGTGCCAGCACTACCGGGCGGACGCAGTATTTT
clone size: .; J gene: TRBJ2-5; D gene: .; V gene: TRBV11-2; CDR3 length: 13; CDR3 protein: CATGPRWSETQYF; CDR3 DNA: TGTGCCACCGGGCCCAGGTGGTCAGAGACCCAGTACTTC
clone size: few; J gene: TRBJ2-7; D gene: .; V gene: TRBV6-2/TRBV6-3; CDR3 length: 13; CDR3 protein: CASSYLRRTEQYF; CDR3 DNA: TGTGCCAGCAGTTACCTTCGGAGGACCGAGCAGTACTTC
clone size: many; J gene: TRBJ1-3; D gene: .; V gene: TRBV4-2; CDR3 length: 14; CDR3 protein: CASSPRASGNTIYF; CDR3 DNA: TGTGCCAGCAGCCCCAGGGCCTCTGGAAACACCATATATTTT
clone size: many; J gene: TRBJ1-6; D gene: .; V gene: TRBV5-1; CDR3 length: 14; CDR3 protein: CASSLEGKDSPLHF; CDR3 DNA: TGCGCCAGCAGCTTGGAGGGGAAGGATTCACCCCTCCACTTT
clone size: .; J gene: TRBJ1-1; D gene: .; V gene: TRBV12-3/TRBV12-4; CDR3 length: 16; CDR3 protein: CASSPGPRRVNTEAFF; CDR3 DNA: TGTGCCAGCAGTCCAGGGCCCCGAAGGGTGAACACTGAAGCTTTCTTT
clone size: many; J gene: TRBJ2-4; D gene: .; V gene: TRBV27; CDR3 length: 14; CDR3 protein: CASSRTLTGFGQYF; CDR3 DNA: TGTGCCAGCAGTCGGACTTTAACGGGATTTGGCCAGTACTTC
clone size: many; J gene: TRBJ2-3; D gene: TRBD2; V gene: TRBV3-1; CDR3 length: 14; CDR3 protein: CASALAGLTDTQYF; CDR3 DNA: TGTGCCAGCGCGCTAGCGGGCCTAACAGATACGCAGTATTTT
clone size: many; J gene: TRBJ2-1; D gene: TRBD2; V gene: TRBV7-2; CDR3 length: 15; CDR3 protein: CASSYTSGAYNEQFF; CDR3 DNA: TGTGCCAGCAGCTATACTAGCGGGGCGTACAATGAGCAGTTCTTC
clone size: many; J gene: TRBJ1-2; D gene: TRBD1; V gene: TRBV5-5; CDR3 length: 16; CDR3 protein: CASSQLPGQGDYGYTF; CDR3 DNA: TGTGCCAGCAGCCAACTCCCGGGACAGGGCGACTATGGCTACACCTTC